The sequence of this T cell receptor beta chain was determined in a study of blood T cells in healthy people across ages. Alongside a J-beta primer mix, a sample-barcoded 5' primer served in a second PCR lasting roughly 7 to 11 cycles. Each CDR3 protein gets one entry after TCRdb re-called the 5' RACE reads with MiXCR. The sample contains about 640,000 distinct CDR3 sequences, about 53% of which appear only once. This clonotype was seen a handful of times. CDR1 and CDR2 from the germline V gene are MGHDK and SYGVNS. V was pared by 2 bases and J by 2 bases, with 5 bases of the junction left unmatched. CDR3 length: 16 residues.

This receptor was obtained from a man in his fifties or sixties in good health. Sequencing was performed on blood. This chain uses TRBV25-1 with TRBJ2-3; TRBD1 agrees at 9 bases. The CDR3 bases are TGTGCCAGCAGTGAAATGGGGACAGGGTTCACAGATACGCAGTATTTT. It specifies CASSEMGTGFTDTQYF.